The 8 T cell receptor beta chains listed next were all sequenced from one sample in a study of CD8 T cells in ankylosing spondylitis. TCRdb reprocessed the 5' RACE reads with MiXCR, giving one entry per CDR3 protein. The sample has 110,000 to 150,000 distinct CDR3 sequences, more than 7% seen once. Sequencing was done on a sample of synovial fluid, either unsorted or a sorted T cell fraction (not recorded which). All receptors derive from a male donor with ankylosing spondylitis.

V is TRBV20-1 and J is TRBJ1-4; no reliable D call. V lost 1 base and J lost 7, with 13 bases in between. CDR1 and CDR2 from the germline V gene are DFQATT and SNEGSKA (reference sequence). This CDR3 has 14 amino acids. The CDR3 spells CSARAGPRGEKLFF. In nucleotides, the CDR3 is TGCAGTGCTAGAGCAGGCCCACGAGGTGAAAAACTGTTTTTT.

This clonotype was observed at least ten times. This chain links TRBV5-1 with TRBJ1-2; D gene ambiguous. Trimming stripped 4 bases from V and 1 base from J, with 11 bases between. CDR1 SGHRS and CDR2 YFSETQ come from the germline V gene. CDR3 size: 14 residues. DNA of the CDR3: TGCGCCAGCAGCCCACAACACGTTAACTATGGCTACACCTTC. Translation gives CASSPQHVNYGYTF.

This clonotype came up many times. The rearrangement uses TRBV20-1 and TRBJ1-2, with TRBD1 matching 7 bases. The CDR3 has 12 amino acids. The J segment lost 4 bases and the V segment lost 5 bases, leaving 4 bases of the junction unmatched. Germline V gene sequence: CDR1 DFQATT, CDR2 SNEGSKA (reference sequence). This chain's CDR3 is CSASAGGYGYTF. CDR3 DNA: TGCAGTGCTTCCGCAGGGGGCTATGGCTACACCTTC.

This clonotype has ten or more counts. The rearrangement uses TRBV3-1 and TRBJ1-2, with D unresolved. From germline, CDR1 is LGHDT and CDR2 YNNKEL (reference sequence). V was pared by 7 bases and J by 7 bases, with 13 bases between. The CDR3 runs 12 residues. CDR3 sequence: CASNREGGGYTF. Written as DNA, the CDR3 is TGTGCCAGCAACCGCGAAGGAGGTGGCTACACCTTC. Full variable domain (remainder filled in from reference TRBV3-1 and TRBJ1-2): DTAVSQTPKYLVTQMGNDKSIKCEQNLGHDTMYWYKQDSKKFLKIMFSYNNKELIINETVPNRFSPKSPDKAHLNLHINSLELGDSAVYFCASNREGGGYTFGSGTRLTVV.

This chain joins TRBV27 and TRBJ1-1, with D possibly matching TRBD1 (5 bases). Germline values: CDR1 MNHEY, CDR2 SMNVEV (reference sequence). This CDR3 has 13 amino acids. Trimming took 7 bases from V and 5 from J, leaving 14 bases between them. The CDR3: CASMFLEGTEAFF. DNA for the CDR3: TGTGCCAGCATGTTCTTGGAGGGGACTGAAGCTTTCTTT.

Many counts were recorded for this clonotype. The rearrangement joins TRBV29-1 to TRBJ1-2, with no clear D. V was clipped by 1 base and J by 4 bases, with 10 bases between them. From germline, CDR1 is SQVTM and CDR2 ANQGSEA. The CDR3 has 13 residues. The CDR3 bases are TGCAGCGTTGAAGTTCAGAGGGTCTATGGCTACACCTTC. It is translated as CSVEVQRVYGYTF.

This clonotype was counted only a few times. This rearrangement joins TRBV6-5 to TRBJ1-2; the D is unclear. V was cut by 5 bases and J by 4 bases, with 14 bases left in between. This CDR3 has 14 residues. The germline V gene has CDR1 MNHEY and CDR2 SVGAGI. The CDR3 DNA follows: TGTGCCAGCAGTCCCTCGGACGGGAGCTATGGCTACACCTTC. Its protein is CASSPSDGSYGYTF.

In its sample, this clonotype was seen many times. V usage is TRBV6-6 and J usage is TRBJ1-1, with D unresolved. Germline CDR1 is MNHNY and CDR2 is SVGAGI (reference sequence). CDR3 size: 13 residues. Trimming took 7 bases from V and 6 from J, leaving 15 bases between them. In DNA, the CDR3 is TGTGCCAGCACTCTTCTAATCGGGGCTGAAGCTTTCTTT. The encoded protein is CASTLLIGAEAFF.